Listed here are 7 T cell receptor beta chains from one sample, sequenced in a study of cytomegalovirus exposure and HLA in healthy donors. A multiplex PCR was run with 60 Vbeta primers and 13 Jbeta primers. Data came from immunoSEQ multiplex PCR; TCRdb stores just in-frame clones and leaves some out. This repertoire shows roughly 78,000 clones, approximately 57% found once; its top ten account for over 5.5%. Sequenced: PBMCs. Receptors originate from a man aged 25-40 years in good health and CMV-seropositive.

The V gene is TRBV28, the J gene TRBJ2-3, with D possibly matching TRBD2 (6 bases). Germline V gene sequence: CDR1 MDHEN, CDR2 SYDVKM. The CDR3 spans 14 residues. With 6 bases removed from V and 6 bases from J, the gap between germline ends came to 16 bases. The CDR3 loop is CASSWGDHGDTQYF. DNA of the CDR3: TGTGCCAGCAGCTGGGGGGACCATGGCGATACGCAGTATTTT.

The genes are TRBV11-3 and TRBJ2-2; 9 bases match TRBD2. The germline gives CDR1 SGHNT, CDR2 YENEEA. This CDR3 region has 17 residues. Trimming took 1 base from V and 4 from J; bases not matched to a gene: 7. The CDR3 here is CASSLAGGRAGTGELFF. In nucleotides, the CDR3 is TGTGCCAGCAGCTTAGCTGGCGGGAGGGCGGGCACCGGGGAGCTGTTTTTT. Full variable domain (remainder filled in from reference TRBV11-3 and TRBJ2-2): EAGVVQSPRYKIIEKKQPVAFWCNPISGHNTLYWYLQNLGQGPELLIRYENEEAVDDSQLPKDRFSAERLKGVDSTLKIQPAELGDSAVYLCASSLAGGRAGTGELFFGEGSRLTVL.

This sequence joins TRBV27 and TRBJ1-1; D might be TRBD1 (6 bases). Trimming cost V 6 bases and J 3 bases, with 14 bases left between them. The length of the CDR3 is 14 residues. Germline CDR1 reads MNHEY; CDR2 reads SMNVEV (reference sequence). CDR3 sequence reads: CASSLARGYTEAFF. The DNA of the CDR3 is TGTGCCAGCAGCCTAGCCAGGGGATACACTGAAGCTTTCTTT.

This clone was observed a few times. The V call is TRBV19, the J call TRBJ1-4; 7 bases are shared with TRBD1. The V segment lost 7 bases and the J segment 0 bases; nucleotides outside the gene matches: 17. The CDR3 runs to 19 residues. CDR1 is LNHDA and CDR2 is SQIVND in the germline V gene (reference sequence). CDR3 in amino acids: CASNMDRGPRNSTNEKLFF. The CDR3 nucleotides read TGTGCCAGTAACATGGATAGGGGGCCCCGCAATTCAACTAATGAAAAACTGTTTTTT.

The chain links TRBV5-1 to TRBJ2-7, with TRBD1 matching 8 bases. The V gene end was trimmed by 0 bases and the J gene end by 6 bases; junction bases not matched to a gene: 11. CDR3 length equals 16 residues. CDR1 is SGHRS, CDR2 YFSETQ, per germline. This CDR3 is CASSLGGNRGTREQYF. CDR3 nucleotide sequence: TGCGCCAGCAGCTTGGGGGGTAACAGGGGGACCCGCGAGCAGTACTTC.

V usage is TRBV27 and J usage is TRBJ2-7, with a weak D call TRBD1 (6 bases). CDR3 size: 11 residues. V lost 10 bases to trimming and J lost 9 bases, with 16 bases between them. Germline-derived CDR1 and CDR2 are MNHEY and SMNVEV (reference sequence). The CDR3 sequence is CATRGQMAQYF. The CDR3 DNA is TGTGCCACCCGAGGACAGATGGCGCAGTACTTC.

This chain connects TRBV18 to TRBJ2-7; TRBD2 is a possible D gene (6 bases). V was shortened by 6 bases and J by 0 bases, with 24 bases between the two germline ends. The CDR3 extends over 18 amino acids. The V gene's germline CDR1 is KGHSH and CDR2 LQKENI. Here the CDR3 DNA reads TGTGCCAGCTCGGGGCAGGGCCCTATCCGGGGGAGCTCCTACGAGCAGTACTTC. Protein product: CASSGQGPIRGSSYEQYF.